This T cell receptor beta chain is from a study of cytomegalovirus exposure and HLA in healthy donors. Germline loops: CDR1 MGHRA, CDR2 YSYEKL. This CDR3 contains 15 residues. V was clipped by 1 base and J by 7 bases, with 13 bases between them. PCR was performed using 60 Vbeta and 13 Jbeta primers. Sequencing used immunoSEQ multiplex PCR; TCRdb keeps in-frame clones, though not all of them. Of some 140,000 clones detected, about 76% appear once; the ten largest clones hold over 6%. The clonotype was recovered from a man aged 30 to 39 in good health and CMV-seropositive. V is TRBV4-1 and J is TRBJ2-2; TRBD1 might be the D (6 bases). The sample was PBMCs. CDR3 in amino acids: CASSQASRGGGELFF. The CDR3 bases are TGCGCCAGCAGCCAAGCATCCAGGGGCGGCGGGGAGCTGTTTTTT.